These 21 T cell receptor beta chains were all obtained from the same sample, sequenced in a study of blood T cell repertoires in COVID-19. TCRdb's table, derived via immunoSEQ multiplex PCR, lists solely in-frame clones and lacks some. The sample shows 99,000 or so clones, about 91% of them seen only once. The material sequenced was peripheral blood. These receptors were obtained from a human donor in a cohort sampled during active COVID-19.

The CDR3 nucleotides are TGTGCCAGCAGTGAACTAGCGGGTCCCTACAATGAGCAGTTCTTC. Residues: CASSELAGPYNEQFF. The V gene is TRBV2, the J gene TRBJ2-1; 8 bases fit TRBD2. This CDR3 has 15 amino acids. The V gene's germline CDR1 is SNHLY and CDR2 FYNNEI. J was trimmed by 2 bases and V by 2 bases; bases with no gene match: 2. Full variable domain (outside the CDR3, taken from reference TRBV2 and TRBJ2-1): EPEVTQTPSHQVTQMGQEVILRCVPISNHLYFYWYRQILGQKVEFLVSFYNNEISEKSEIFDDQFSVERPDGSNFTLKIRSTKLEDSAMYFCASSELAGPYNEQFFGPGTRLTVL.

The chain uses TRBV24-1 and TRBJ2-1; 12 bases fit TRBD2. The trim removed 5 bases at V and 12 bases at J, leaving 10 bases unmatched. Germline-derived CDR1 and CDR2 are KGHDR and SFDVKD. The CDR3 contains 15 residues. Here the CDR3 DNA reads TGTGCCACCAGTGTATCAACTAGCGGGAGGTACGGGCAGTTCTTC. Its protein is CATSVSTSGRYGQFF.

This sequence joins TRBV7-2 and TRBJ2-5; perhaps TRBD2 as D (6 bases). The CDR3 has 13 residues. CDR1 SGHTA and CDR2 FQGNSA come from the germline V gene. The V end was cut by 5 bases, the J end by 9 bases, with 16 bases between. The CDR3 spells CASSAGTGRPQYF. DNA of the CDR3: TGTGCCAGCAGCGCCGGGACTGGGAGGCCCCAGTACTTC.

The V gene is TRBV29-1, the J gene TRBJ1-3; D is ambiguous. V was trimmed by 6 bases and J by 0 bases, leaving 12 bases between them. CDR3 length: 14 residues. Germline CDR1 reads SQVTM; CDR2 reads ANQGSEA. CDR3 bases: TGCAGCGTCCCCGACGGGAGCTCTGGAAACACCATATATTTT. This gives the protein CSVPDGSSGNTIYF.

This clone came up once. The rearrangement links TRBV5-4 to TRBJ1-1; possibly TRBD1 for D (5 bases). Germline values: CDR1 SGHNT, CDR2 YYREEE (reference sequence). With 5 bases removed from V and 1 base from J, the gap between germline ends came to 12 bases. The CDR3 spans 14 residues. CDR3 residues: CASSKGLQNTEAFF. DNA for the CDR3: TGTGCCAGCAGTAAGGGACTTCAGAACACTGAAGCTTTCTTT.

V gene TRBV5-4 combines with J gene TRBJ2-3; D possibly corresponds to TRBD2 (6 bases). V lost 4 bases to trimming and J lost 3 bases, with 15 bases between them. Germline V gives CDR1 SGHNT, CDR2 YYREEE (reference sequence). The CDR3 is made up of 15 amino acids. The CDR3 nucleotides read TGTGCCAGCAGCCAGGAGCGGGCGGGGACAGATACGCAGTATTTT. This codes for CASSQERAGTDTQYF. Supplemented by reference TRBV5-4 and TRBJ2-3, the full variable domain reads ETGVTQSPTHLIKTRGQQVTLRCSSQSGHNTVSWYQQALGQGPQFIFQYYREEENGRGNFPPRFSGLQFPNYSSELNVNALELDDSALYLCASSQERAGTDTQYFGPGTRLTVL.

The chain employs TRBV7-9 and TRBJ1-4; 7 bases map to TRBD1. The V segment lost 5 bases and the J segment 8 bases; nucleotides outside the gene matches: 5. This CDR3 spans 13 amino acids. Germline loops: CDR1 SEHNR, CDR2 FQNEAQ (reference sequence). CDR3 protein: CASSPGGNEKLFF. CDR3 in DNA: TGTGCCAGCAGCCCAGGGGGGAACGAAAAACTGTTTTTT.

This clone was seen a handful of times. The chain carries TRBV6-1 and TRBJ1-2; D unclear. CDR1 MNHNS and CDR2 SASEGT come from the germline V gene. This CDR3 has 16 residues. Trimming removed 1 base from V and 8 bases from J, with 20 bases in between. The CDR3 region has the DNA TGTGCCAGCAGTGAAGTAGGACGGACGAAACCGGGAGGCTACACCTTC. Translating gives CASSEVGRTKPGGYTF.

The V and J genes are TRBV27 and TRBJ2-2, with TRBD1 as a possible D gene (6 bases). The CDR3 contains 14 residues. Trimming removed 9 bases at V and 4 bases at J, with 15 bases between. CDR1 is MNHEY, CDR2 SMNVEV, per germline (reference sequence). The CDR3 DNA reads TGTGCCAGTGCGTGGACAGATACCACCGGGGAGCTGTTTTTT. It codes for CASAWTDTTGELFF.

The genes are TRBV5-6 and TRBJ2-1; D perhaps matches TRBD2 (6 bases). The V end lost 1 base, the J end lost 4 bases, and 9 bases lay between the germline ends. Per germline, CDR1 SGHDT and CDR2 YYEEEE. The CDR3 runs 14 residues. The CDR3 sequence: CASSLSGTYNEQFF. CDR3 DNA: TGTGCCAGCAGCTTGAGTGGGACTTACAATGAGCAGTTCTTC.

This sequence joins TRBV5-1 and TRBJ2-1, with 9 positions matching TRBD2. Germline V CDR1 and CDR2: SGHRS, YFSETQ. The J segment lost 5 bases and the V segment lost 2 bases, leaving 5 bases of the junction unmatched. This CDR3 has 15 residues. CDR3 nucleotide sequence: TGCGCCAGCAGCTTTTCACTAGCGGGCCACAATGAGCAGTTCTTC. This gives the protein CASSFSLAGHNEQFF.

The rearrangement uses TRBV7-3 and TRBJ2-7; D is possibly TRBD1 (6 bases). Trimming stripped 5 bases from V and 2 bases from J, with 13 bases between. The CDR3 is 14 amino acids. Germline loops: CDR1 SGHTA, CDR2 FQGTGA. CDR3 coding DNA: TGTGCCAGCAGCCAACAGGGTAACCCCTACGAGCAGTACTTC. Translation: CASSQQGNPYEQYF.

The chain is built from TRBV24-1 and TRBJ1-4; TRBD1 might be the D (5 bases). This CDR3 contains 13 residues. Trimming shortened V by 12 bases and J by 4 bases, and 14 bases separated the two germline ends. The germline V gene has CDR1 KGHDR and CDR2 SFDVKD. The CDR3 reads CASQAGNNEKLFF. The CDR3 DNA reads TGTGCCTCCCAGGCAGGGAATAATGAAAAACTGTTTTTT.

V gene TRBV5-5 combines with J gene TRBJ1-1; TRBD1 agrees at 12 bases. The CDR3 length is 17 residues. The V gene end was trimmed by 4 bases and the J gene end by 1 base; junction bases not matched to a gene: 8. Per germline, CDR1 SGHKS and CDR2 YYEKEE (reference sequence). The CDR3 region has the DNA TGTGCCAGCAGCCCCCCGGGACAGGGGGCTCGGAACACTGAAGCTTTCTTT. Translating gives CASSPPGQGARNTEAFF.

V is TRBV5-6 and J is TRBJ1-1; TRBD1 aligns across 8 bases. With 0 bases clipped from V and 4 bases from J, the junction kept 2 bases outside the gene matches. The CDR3 has 14 residues. CDR1 and CDR2 (germline): SGHDT, YYEEEE. DNA for the CDR3: TGTGCCAGCAGCTTGGGGACAGGGACCACTGAAGCTTTCTTT. Its translation: CASSLGTGTTEAFF.

This clone was seen just once. V is TRBV7-8 and J is TRBJ1-2; 10 nucleotides align to TRBD1. Germline loops: CDR1 SGHVS, CDR2 FQNEAQ. The CDR3 loop spans 15 amino acids. The J segment lost 7 bases and the V segment lost 1 base, leaving 6 bases of the junction unmatched. CDR3 bases: TGTGCCAGCAGCTTAGTGGGACAGGGGAACCCTGGCTACACCTTC. Protein product: CASSLVGQGNPGYTF.

The V gene is TRBV6-1, the J gene TRBJ2-6; unclear D gene. Germline assignment: CDR1 MNHNS and CDR2 SASEGT. The CDR3 is 16 amino acids. The V end lost 4 bases, the J end lost 1 base, and 11 bases lay between the germline ends. CDR3 residues: CASSVQQLSGANVLTF. CDR3 nucleotides: TGTGCCAGCAGTGTACAACAGCTATCTGGGGCCAACGTCCTGACTTTC.

The CDR3 is CASSRTGATDTQYF. The CDR3 DNA follows: TGTGCCAGCAGTAGGACAGGGGCCACAGATACGCAGTATTTT. The V and J genes are TRBV6-6 and TRBJ2-3, with 9 positions matching TRBD1. This CDR3 contains 14 residues. Germline-derived CDR1 and CDR2 are MNHNY and SVGAGI (reference sequence). The ends lost 5 bases at V and 2 bases at J; junction bases unmatched: 2.

This clone has more than one count but fewer than ten. CDR3: CASSYWQGTDEQYF. Here the CDR3 DNA reads TGTGCCAGCAGTTACTGGCAGGGTACGGACGAGCAGTACTTC. The rearrangement uses TRBV6-2 or TRBV6-3 and TRBJ2-7; TRBD1 might be the D (5 bases). There are 14 residues in the CDR3. Germline V gene sequence: CDR1 MNHEY, CDR2 SVGEGT. V lost 1 base, J lost 5 bases, and 12 bases lay in between.

The chain carries TRBV2 and TRBJ2-7; 11 bases are shared with TRBD1. In germline, CDR1 is SNHLY, CDR2 FYNNEI. V shed 6 bases, J shed 7 bases, and the junction held 8 bases outside the gene matches. CDR3 length equals 14 residues. CDR3 DNA: TGTGCCAGCAGGACCGGGACAGGGGGTGGGGAGCAGTACTTC. As protein: CASRTGTGGGEQYF.

The chain couples TRBV6-5 to TRBJ1-1; TRBD1 is a possible D gene (6 bases). Germline V gene data show CDR1 as MNHEY and CDR2 as SVGAGI. The CDR3 runs 15 residues. With 2 bases removed from V and 4 bases from J, the gap between germline ends came to 14 bases. The CDR3 DNA follows: TGTGCCAGCAGTTACAAGGGGGGCGGGGGCACTGAAGCTTTCTTT. The encoded protein is CASSYKGGGGTEAFF.